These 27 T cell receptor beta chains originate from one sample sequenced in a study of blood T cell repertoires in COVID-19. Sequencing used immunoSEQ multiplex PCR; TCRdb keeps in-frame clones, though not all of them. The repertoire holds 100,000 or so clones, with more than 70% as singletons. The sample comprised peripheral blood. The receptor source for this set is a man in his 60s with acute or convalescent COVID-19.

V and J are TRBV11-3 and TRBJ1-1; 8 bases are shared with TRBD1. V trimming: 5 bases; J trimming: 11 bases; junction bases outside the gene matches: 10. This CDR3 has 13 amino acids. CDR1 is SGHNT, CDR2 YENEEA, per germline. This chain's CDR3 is CASSPGTGREAFF. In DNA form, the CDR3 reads TGTGCCAGCAGCCCGGGGACAGGACGAGAGGCTTTCTTT.

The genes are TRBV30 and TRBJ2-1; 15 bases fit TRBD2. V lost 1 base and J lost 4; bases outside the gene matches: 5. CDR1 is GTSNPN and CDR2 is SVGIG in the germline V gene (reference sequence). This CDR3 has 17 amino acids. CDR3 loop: CAWSGQGLAGGYNEQFF. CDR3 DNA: TGTGCCTGGAGTGGACAGGGACTAGCGGGAGGTTACAATGAGCAGTTCTTC.

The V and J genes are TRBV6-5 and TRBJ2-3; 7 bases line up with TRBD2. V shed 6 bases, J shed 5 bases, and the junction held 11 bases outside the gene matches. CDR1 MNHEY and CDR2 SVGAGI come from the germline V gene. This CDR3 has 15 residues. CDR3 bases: TGTGCCAGCAGCCCCCTCGAGCGGGGAAGAGATACGCAGTATTTT. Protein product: CASSPLERGRDTQYF.

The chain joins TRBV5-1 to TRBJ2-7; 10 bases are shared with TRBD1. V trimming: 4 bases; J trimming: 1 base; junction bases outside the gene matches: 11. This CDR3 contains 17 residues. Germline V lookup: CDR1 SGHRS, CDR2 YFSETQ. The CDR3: CASSPTPGQGNSYEQYF. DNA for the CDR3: TGCGCCAGCAGCCCCACTCCGGGACAGGGGAATTCCTACGAGCAGTACTTC.

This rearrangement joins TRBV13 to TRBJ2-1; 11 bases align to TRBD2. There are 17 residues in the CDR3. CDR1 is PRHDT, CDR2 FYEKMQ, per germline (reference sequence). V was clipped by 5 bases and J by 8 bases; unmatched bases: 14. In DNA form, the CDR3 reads TGTGCCAGCAGCGGACTTTTGGGACTAGCGGACCACCATGAGCAGTTCTTC. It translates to CASSGLLGLADHHEQFF.

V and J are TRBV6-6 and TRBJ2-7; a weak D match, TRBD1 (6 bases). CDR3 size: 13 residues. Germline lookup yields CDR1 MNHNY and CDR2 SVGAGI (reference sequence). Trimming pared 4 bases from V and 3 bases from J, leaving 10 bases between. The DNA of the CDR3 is TGTGCCAGCAGTTCAACAGGGCTCTACGAGCAGTACTTC. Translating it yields CASSSTGLYEQYF.

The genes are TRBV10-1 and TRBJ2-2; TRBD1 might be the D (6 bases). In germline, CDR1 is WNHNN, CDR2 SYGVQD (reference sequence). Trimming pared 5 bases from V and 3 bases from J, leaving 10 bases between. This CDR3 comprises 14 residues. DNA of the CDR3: TGCGCCAGCAGTTGGGACACCGACACCGGGGAGCTGTTTTTT. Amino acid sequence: CASSWDTDTGELFF.

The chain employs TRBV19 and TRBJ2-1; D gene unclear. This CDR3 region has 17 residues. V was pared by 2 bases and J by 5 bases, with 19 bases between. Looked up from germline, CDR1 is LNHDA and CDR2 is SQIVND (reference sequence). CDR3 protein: CASSIYPARGNHNEQFF. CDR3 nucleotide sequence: TGTGCCAGTAGTATATACCCGGCTAGAGGTAACCACAATGAGCAGTTCTTC.

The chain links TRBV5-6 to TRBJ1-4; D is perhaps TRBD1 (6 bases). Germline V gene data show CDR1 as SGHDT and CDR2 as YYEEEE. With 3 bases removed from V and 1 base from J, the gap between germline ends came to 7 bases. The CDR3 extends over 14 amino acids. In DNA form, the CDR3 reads TGTGCCAGCAGCTGGGGACAAACTAATGAAAAACTGTTTTTT. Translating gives CASSWGQTNEKLFF.

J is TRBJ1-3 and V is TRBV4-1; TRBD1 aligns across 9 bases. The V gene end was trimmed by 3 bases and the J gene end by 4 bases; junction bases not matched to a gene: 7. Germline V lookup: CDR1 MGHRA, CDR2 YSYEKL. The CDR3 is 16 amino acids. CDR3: CASSHEGTGRGNTIYF. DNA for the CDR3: TGCGCCAGCAGCCACGAAGGGACAGGGAGGGGAAACACCATATATTTT.

CDR3 bases: TGTGCCACCAGTGATTTTAAACAGGGACGGGTCGAAGCTTTCTTT. It is translated as CATSDFKQGRVEAFF. The chain joins TRBV24-1 to TRBJ1-1; D perhaps matches TRBD1 (6 bases). Trimming shortened V by 1 base and J by 8 bases, and 16 bases separated the two germline ends. Looked up from germline, CDR1 is KGHDR and CDR2 is SFDVKD. The CDR3 loop spans 15 amino acids.

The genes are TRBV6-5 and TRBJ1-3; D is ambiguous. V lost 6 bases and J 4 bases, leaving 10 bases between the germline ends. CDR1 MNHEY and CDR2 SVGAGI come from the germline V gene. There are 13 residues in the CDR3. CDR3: CASSLYIGNTIYF. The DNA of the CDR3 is TGTGCCAGCAGCCTTTACATAGGAAACACCATATATTTT.

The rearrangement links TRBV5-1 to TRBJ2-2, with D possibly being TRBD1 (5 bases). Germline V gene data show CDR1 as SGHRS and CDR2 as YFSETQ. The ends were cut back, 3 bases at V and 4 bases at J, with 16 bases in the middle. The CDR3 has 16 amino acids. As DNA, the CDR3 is TGCGCCAGCAGCTCGACAGCCAGGGCGCCCACCGGGGAGCTGTTTTTT. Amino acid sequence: CASSSTARAPTGELFF. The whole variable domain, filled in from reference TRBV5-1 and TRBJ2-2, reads KAGVTQTPRYLIKTRGQQVTLSCSPISGHRSVSWYQQTPGQGLQFLFEYFSETQRNKGNFPGRFSGRQFSNSRSEMNVSTLELGDSALYLCASSSTARAPTGELFFGEGSRLTVL.

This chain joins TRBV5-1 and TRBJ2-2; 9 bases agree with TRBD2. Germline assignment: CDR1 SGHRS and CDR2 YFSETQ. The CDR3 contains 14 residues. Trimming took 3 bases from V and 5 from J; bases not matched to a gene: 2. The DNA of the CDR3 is TGCGCCAGCAGCTCCGGACTAGCGACCGGGGAGCTGTTTTTT. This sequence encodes CASSSGLATGELFF.

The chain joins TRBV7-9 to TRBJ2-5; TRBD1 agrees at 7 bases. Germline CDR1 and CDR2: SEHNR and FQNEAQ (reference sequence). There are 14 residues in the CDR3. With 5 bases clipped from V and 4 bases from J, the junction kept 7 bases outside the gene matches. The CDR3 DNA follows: TGTGCCAGCAGCCCCAGAAGGGGGCGAGAGACCCAGTACTTC. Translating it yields CASSPRRGRETQYF.

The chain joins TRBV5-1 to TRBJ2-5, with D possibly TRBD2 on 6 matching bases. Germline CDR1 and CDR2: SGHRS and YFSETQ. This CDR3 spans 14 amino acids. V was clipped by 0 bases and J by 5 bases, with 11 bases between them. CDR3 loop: CASSLGGSGETQYF. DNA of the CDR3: TGCGCCAGCAGCTTGGGAGGGAGCGGGGAGACCCAGTACTTC. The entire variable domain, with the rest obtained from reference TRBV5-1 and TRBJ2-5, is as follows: KAGVTQTPRYLIKTRGQQVTLSCSPISGHRSVSWYQQTPGQGLQFLFEYFSETQRNKGNFPGRFSGRQFSNSRSEMNVSTLELGDSALYLCASSLGGSGETQYFGPGTRLLVL.

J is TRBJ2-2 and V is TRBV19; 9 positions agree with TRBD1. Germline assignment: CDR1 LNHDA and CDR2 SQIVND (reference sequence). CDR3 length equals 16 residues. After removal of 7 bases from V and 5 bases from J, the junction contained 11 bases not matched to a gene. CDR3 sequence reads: CASTDLGQGWTGELFF. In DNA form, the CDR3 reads TGTGCCAGTACAGACTTGGGACAGGGCTGGACCGGGGAGCTGTTTTTT.

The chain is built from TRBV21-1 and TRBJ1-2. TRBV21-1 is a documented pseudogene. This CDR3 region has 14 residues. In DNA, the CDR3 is TGTGCCAGCAGCAAAGAGGGCGGGGACTATGGCTACACCTTC. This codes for CASSKEGGDYGYTF.

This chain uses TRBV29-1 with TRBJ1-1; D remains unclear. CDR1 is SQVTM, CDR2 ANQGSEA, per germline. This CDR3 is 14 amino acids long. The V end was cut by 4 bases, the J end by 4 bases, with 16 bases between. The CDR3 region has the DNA TGCAGCGTTGTTTTTACCCTAGGGAGCACTGAAGCTTTCTTT. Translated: CSVVFTLGSTEAFF.

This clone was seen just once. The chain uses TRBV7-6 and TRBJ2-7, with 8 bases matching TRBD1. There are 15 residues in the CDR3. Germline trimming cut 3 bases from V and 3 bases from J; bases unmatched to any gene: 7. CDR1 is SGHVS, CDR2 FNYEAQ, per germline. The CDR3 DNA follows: TGTGCCAGCAGCTTTAGAGGACAGGGTGGCTACGAGCAGTACTTC. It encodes CASSFRGQGGYEQYF.

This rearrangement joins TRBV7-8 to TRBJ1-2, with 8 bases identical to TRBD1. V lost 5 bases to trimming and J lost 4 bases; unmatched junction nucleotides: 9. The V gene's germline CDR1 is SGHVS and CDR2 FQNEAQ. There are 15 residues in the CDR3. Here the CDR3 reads CASSPSSTGGYGYTF. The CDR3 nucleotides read TGTGCCAGCAGCCCATCCAGCACAGGGGGCTATGGCTACACCTTC.

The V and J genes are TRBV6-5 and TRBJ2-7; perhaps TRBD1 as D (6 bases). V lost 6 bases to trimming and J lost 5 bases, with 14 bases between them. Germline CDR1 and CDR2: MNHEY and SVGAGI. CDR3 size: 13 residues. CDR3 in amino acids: CASSKQGINEQYF. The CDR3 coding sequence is TGTGCCAGCAGCAAACAGGGTATCAACGAGCAGTACTTC.

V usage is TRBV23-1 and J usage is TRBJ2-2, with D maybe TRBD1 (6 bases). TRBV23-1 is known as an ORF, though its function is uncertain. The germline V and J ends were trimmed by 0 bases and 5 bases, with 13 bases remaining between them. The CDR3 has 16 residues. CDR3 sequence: CASSQSHRDETGELFF. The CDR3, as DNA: TGCGCCAGCAGTCAATCTCACAGGGATGAGACCGGGGAGCTGTTTTTT.

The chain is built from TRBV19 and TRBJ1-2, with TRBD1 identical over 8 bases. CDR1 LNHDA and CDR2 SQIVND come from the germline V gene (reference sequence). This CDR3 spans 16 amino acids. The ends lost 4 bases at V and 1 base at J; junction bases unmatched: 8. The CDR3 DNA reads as TGTGCCAGTAGTAGGGGGACAGGAGGCGATAACTATGGCTACACCTTC. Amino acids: CASSRGTGGDNYGYTF.

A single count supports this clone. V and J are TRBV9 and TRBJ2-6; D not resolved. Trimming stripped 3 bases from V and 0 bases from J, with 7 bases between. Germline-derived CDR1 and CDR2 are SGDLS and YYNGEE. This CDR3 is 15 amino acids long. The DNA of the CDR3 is TGTGCCAGCAGCGCCAGCGTCTCTGGGGCCAACGTCCTGACTTTC. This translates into CASSASVSGANVLTF.

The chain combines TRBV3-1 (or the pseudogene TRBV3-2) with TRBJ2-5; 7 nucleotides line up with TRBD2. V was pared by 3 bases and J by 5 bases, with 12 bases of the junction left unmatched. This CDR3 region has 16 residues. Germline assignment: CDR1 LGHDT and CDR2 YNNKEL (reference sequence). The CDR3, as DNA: TGTGCCAGCAGCCAGAACAGGCGAACCGGGGGGGAGACCCAGTACTTC. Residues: CASSQNRRTGGETQYF.

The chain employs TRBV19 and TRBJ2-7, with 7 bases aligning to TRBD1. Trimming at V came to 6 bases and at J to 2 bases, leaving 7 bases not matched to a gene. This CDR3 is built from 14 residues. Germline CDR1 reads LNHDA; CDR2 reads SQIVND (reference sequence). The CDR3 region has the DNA TGTGCCAGTAGCCGGGACAGAACTACCTACGAGCAGTACTTC. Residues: CASSRDRTTYEQYF.